This TCR beta chain was captured by sequencing in a study of cytomegalovirus exposure and HLA in healthy donors. Notes on the study in general: Beyond CMV serostatus, there was no information to go on about immune exposure. According to a later analysis, donors in an Asian-associated ancestry cluster reportedly had fewer N-insertions than the roughly 640-donor mean. The later analysis indicated that the majority of CMV-associated TCR beta chains appeared HLA-restricted.

PCR was performed using 60 Vbeta and 13 Jbeta primers. Produced via immunoSEQ multiplex PCR; TCRdb's table is partial and in-frame only. The sample yields around 130,000 clones, approximately 78% seen once. On this clone itself: Its specificity is not known.

The CDR3 is made up of 13 amino acids. Trimming removed 3 bases at V and 0 bases at J, with 6 bases between. The V gene's germline CDR1 is KGHSH and CDR2 LQKENI. The chain links TRBV18 to TRBJ2-7; D uncertain. The TCR originated in a man between 35 and 55 years old in good health and CMV-seronegative. The sequencing input was PBMCs. Here the CDR3 DNA reads TGTGCCAGCTCACCCCCCAGCTCCTACGAGCAGTACTTC. Amino acids: CASSPPSSYEQYF.